A single sample is the source of the 14 T cell receptor beta chains below, sequenced in a study of T cells in Graves' hyperthyroidism and ophthalmopathy. Amplified TCR beta CDR3 regions derived from RNA transcripts. RT-PCR in the first round (using the HTBI primer set) targeted the TCR CDR3. TCRdb ran MiXCR on the multiplex PCR reads and lists one entry per CDR3 protein. The table has a few hundred thousand distinct CDR3 sequences, around 20% seen once. The sequenced sample consisted of blood. The source of these receptors is a man aged 25-45 years with Graves' ophthalmopathy.

The chain uses TRBV27 and TRBJ2-2; 11 positions match TRBD1. The CDR3 is made up of 16 amino acids. The V gene end was trimmed by 1 base and the J gene end by 4 bases; junction bases not matched to a gene: 2. Germline-derived CDR1 and CDR2 are MNHEY and SMNVEV (reference sequence). The DNA of the CDR3 is TGTGCCAGCAGTTTATGGACAGGGGGCCGCACCGGGGAGCTGTTTTTT. It specifies CASSLWTGGRTGELFF.

V and J are TRBV19 and TRBJ2-1, with D possibly being TRBD2 (6 bases). Germline values: CDR1 LNHDA, CDR2 SQIVND (reference sequence). Trimming stripped 2 bases from V and 5 bases from J, with 22 bases between. The CDR3 runs 18 residues. The CDR3 bases are TGTGCCAGTAGTATACTCCCCCCGGGCGCGGGACCAAACAATGAGCAGTTCTTC. Translating gives CASSILPPGAGPNNEQFF.

This clonotype was seen ten or more times. The gene calls are TRBV3-1 and TRBJ1-5; TRBD1 might be the D (6 bases). The V gene's germline CDR1 is LGHDT and CDR2 YNNKEL (reference sequence). V was clipped by 3 bases and J by 11 bases, with 14 bases between them. There are 13 residues in the CDR3. The CDR3 DNA follows: TGTGCCAGCAGCCAGGGGACACCCGAGGCCCAGCATTTT. Translating gives CASSQGTPEAQHF.

This clonotype was seen more than once but under ten times. V usage is TRBV6-2 or TRBV6-3 and J usage is TRBJ2-5; D gene unclear. In germline, CDR1 is MNHEY, CDR2 SVGEGT. Trimming removed 2 bases at V and 2 bases at J, with 9 bases between. This CDR3 contains 14 residues. This CDR3 is CASSYRQEQETQYF. Written as DNA, the CDR3 is TGTGCCAGCAGTTACAGGCAGGAGCAAGAGACCCAGTACTTC.

J is TRBJ2-7 and V is TRBV7-2, with a weak D call TRBD2 (5 bases). Per germline, CDR1 SGHTA and CDR2 FQGNSA. Trimming pared 1 base from V and 4 bases from J, leaving 8 bases between. CDR3 length: 13 residues. The DNA for the CDR3 is TGTGCCAGCAGCTTAGGGGAGAAATACGAGCAGTACTTC. Its translation: CASSLGEKYEQYF.

The table lists this clonotype with a count of one. Being one base from a much bigger clone, this may be a read error. The chain recombines TRBV27 with TRBJ2-3; the D gene is possibly TRBD1 (5 bases). Trimming removed 2 bases at V and 1 base at J, with 10 bases between. The CDR3 has 15 amino acids. Per the germline V gene, CDR1 is MNHEY and CDR2 is SMNVEV (reference sequence). The CDR3 sequence: CASSLPSTGTDTQYF. The CDR3 region has the DNA TGTGCCAGCAGTTTACCGTCGACAGGCACAGATACGCAGTATTTT.

This clonotype was seen at least ten times. The V call is TRBV3-1, the J call TRBJ2-7, with a weak D call TRBD2 (5 bases). V lost 1 base to trimming and J lost 8 bases, with 12 bases between them. CDR1 is LGHDT and CDR2 is YNNKEL in the germline V gene (reference sequence). This CDR3 is 13 amino acids long. CDR3 loop: CASSQGVASQQYF. The CDR3 DNA reads as TGTGCCAGCAGCCAAGGGGTAGCGAGCCAGCAGTACTTC.

This clonotype was seen at least ten times. J is TRBJ2-5 and V is TRBV18; a possible D gene is TRBD1 (8 bases). The CDR3 sequence is 15 residues long. Germline values: CDR1 KGHSH, CDR2 LQKENI. V lost 6 bases and J 4 bases, leaving 18 bases between the germline ends. CDR3 nucleotide sequence: TGTGCCAGCTCCCCCGGGAGCGGGACAGGAGAGACCCAGTACTTC. Its translation is CASSPGSGTGETQYF.

The V call is TRBV12-3 or TRBV12-4, the J call TRBJ1-2, with 7 bases fitting TRBD1. The CDR3 is 14 amino acids. J gave up 6 bases and V 3 bases, and 7 bases lay outside the gene matches. CDR3 protein: CASSLDRSSDGYTF. In DNA form, the CDR3 reads TGTGCCAGCAGTTTGGACAGGTCCTCGGATGGCTACACCTTC.

This chain joins TRBV5-1 and TRBJ2-7, with 9 bases fitting TRBD1. J was trimmed by 5 bases and V by 4 bases; bases with no gene match: 4. Germline V gives CDR1 SGHRS, CDR2 YFSETQ. The CDR3 is 13 residues long. The CDR3 loop is CASSPGQGNEQYF. DNA for the CDR3: TGCGCCAGCAGCCCGGGACAGGGCAACGAGCAGTACTTC.

Comments on this clonotype: This may arise from a read error, as a much more abundant clone is one base away. The chain uses TRBV6-2 or TRBV6-3 and TRBJ2-7, with D tentatively TRBD1 or TRBD2 (5 bases each). The length of the CDR3 is 14 residues. Germline CDR1 and CDR2: MNHEY and SVGEGT. The CDR3: CASSSVGTAYEQHF. As DNA, the CDR3 is TGTGCCAGCAGTTCCGTCGGGACGGCCTACGAGCAGCACTTC.

This clonotype turned up a few times. The gene calls are TRBV5-1 and TRBJ2-3; D is ambiguous. The CDR3 length is 16 residues. The V gene lost 0 bases and the J gene lost 6 bases, with 17 bases spanning the gap. Germline V gene lookup returns CDR1 SGHRS and CDR2 YFSETQ. The CDR3 sequence is CASSLAGVALDDTQYF. Here the CDR3 DNA reads TGCGCCAGCAGCTTGGCTGGGGTAGCTTTGGATGATACGCAGTATTTT.

This clonotype was recorded at least ten times. J is TRBJ2-7 and V is TRBV12-3 or TRBV12-4, with D perhaps TRBD2 (6 bases). The CDR3 covers 13 residues. Trimming cost V 6 bases and J 2 bases, with 11 bases left between them. The CDR3 DNA reads as TGTGCCAGCAGCCGAACTAGCCCCTACGAGCAGTACTTC. Translation: CASSRTSPYEQYF.

V and J are TRBV2 and TRBJ1-6; no clear D gene. Germline lookup yields CDR1 SNHLY and CDR2 FYNNEI. Trimming pared 8 bases from V and 7 bases from J, leaving 12 bases between. This CDR3 region has 13 residues. CDR3 protein: CASCPGSNSPLHF. The DNA of the CDR3 is TGTGCCAGCTGCCCGGGATCGAATTCACCCCTCCACTTT.